The sequence of this T cell receptor beta chain was determined in a study of human T cells and chemical hapten exposure. The overall study: Minor pooled library volume differences mainly drove per-sample TCR yield variation. General observations from the study: No shift was seen in TCRs above 1 in 1000 frequency with DPC sensitization.

The CDR3 totals 13 residues. V was trimmed by 1 base and J by 2 bases, leaving 6 bases between them. In germline, CDR1 is LGHDT, CDR2 YNNKEL (reference sequence). Time point of the sample: healthy volunteer bleed at 2 weeks. Whole blood, unfractionated, served as the material for total RNA extraction. Individual cDNA molecules received unique molecular identifiers in the library. Authors' analysis steps: Per sample, the median was 95,638 TCRs, with values from around 24,000 to 710,000. TCRdb re-analysed the RACE reads in MiXCR, keeping a single row per CDR3 protein. The authors' filters were not applied to this entry. Among some 46,000 distinct CDR3 sequences listed, about 4.5% were seen once. In this sample, this clonotype turned up many times. Its antigen is not known.

This TCR was recovered from a female donor in good health. Some clones in this sample may be carry-over from other donors' samples. This chain links TRBV3-1 with TRBJ2-7, with D unresolved. Sequencing was performed on whole blood. Here the CDR3 reads CASSQGATYEQYF. DNA of the CDR3: TGTGCCAGCAGCCAAGGGGCAACCTACGAGCAGTACTTC.